Listed below are T cell receptor beta chains from one sample, sequenced in a study of cytomegalovirus exposure and HLA in healthy donors. The protocol was immunoSEQ multiplex PCR, while the TCRdb copy is restricted to in-frame clones and leaves out a portion. This table has 60,000 or so clones, roughly 80% appearing once. Sequencing used PBMCs. Every receptor here comes from a woman aged 40 to 50 in good health and CMV-seropositive. CDR3s include the opening cysteine and the closing phenylalanine or tryptophan. Each record gives: V gene, J gene, CDR3 protein.

>TRBV19|TRBJ1-6
CASSMRDIRNNSPLHF
>TRBV6-5|TRBJ1-3
CASSYRQGGNTIYF
>TRBV7-2|TRBJ2-3
CASSLNPVQGLADTQYF
>TRBV5-1|TRBJ2-7
CASSREGGGSFYEQYF
>TRBV25-1|TRBJ1-1
CASSEHSRLAFF
>TRBV5-1|TRBJ2-7
CASSSGDGAYEQYF
>TRBV2|TRBJ2-7
CANGGPTDEQYF
>TRBV9|TRBJ2-1
CASSASGGADEQFF
>TRBV7-9|TRBJ2-3
CASSISGVSTDTQYF
>TRBV5-1|TRBJ2-3
CASSLSGGGADTQYF
>TRBV18|TRBJ1-4
CASSPQNGEGEKLFF
>TRBV19|TRBJ1-5
CASSGFIRGPGRAQHF
>TRBV7-8|TRBJ1-1
CASSLQSPRGTEAFF
>TRBV7-6|TRBJ2-3
CASSLAAAGGPDTQYF
>TRBV29-1|TRBJ2-7
CSVAEVSYEQYF
>TRBV6-5|TRBJ2-2
CASSYSGTGRTGELFF
>TRBV19|TRBJ2-3
CASSSPPVGLFSTDTQYF
>TRBV11-2|TRBJ2-1
CASSSILSGAYNEQFF
>TRBV27|TRBJ1-5
CASSWDRGGNQPQHF
>TRBV2|TRBJ1-6
CASNPRGNPESPLHF
>TRBV12-5|TRBJ2-7
CASGFIGEGEQYF
>TRBV4-3|TRBJ1-1
CASSPIISVGGAFF
>TRBV7-3|TRBJ2-3
CASSLGTSGGADTQYF
>TRBV5-8|TRBJ1-6
CVTRAGQVITSPLHF
>TRBV2|TRBJ2-3
CASRRLAGADTQYF
>TRBV28|TRBJ1-4
CASTPMDREREKLFF
>TRBV6-5|TRBJ2-1
CASSSTGGVYNEQFF
>TRBV6-1|TRBJ2-1
CASREGGGDYNEQFF
>TRBV6-1|TRBJ2-3
CAICLAGVGDTQYF
>TRBV19|TRBJ1-5
CASRSLDSEPQHF
>TRBV6-5|TRBJ1-1
CASSPRQGTGTEAFF
>TRBV4-2|TRBJ2-3
CASSPGGGFTDTQYF
>TRBV2|TRBJ1-1
CASSEAKGDTEAFF
>TRBV19|TRBJ1-1
CASSIGAVWGRGTEAFF
>TRBV7-2|TRBJ1-6
CASSSGRHSPLHF
>TRBV7-9|TRBJ1-5
CASSLLGSGGNQPQHF
>TRBV27|TRBJ1-1
CASSFGGGGTEAFF
>TRBV7-2|TRBJ1-2
CASSARAGTGNLGGYTF
>TRBV6-6|TRBJ1-2
CASSYYSQGDGYTF
>TRBV5-4|NA
CASSPGLGLAPAEQYF
>TRBV5-1|TRBJ1-1
CASSPRASEGTEAFF
>TRBV6-4|TRBJ2-2
CASSGSGATGELFF
>TRBV7-9|TRBJ1-1
CASSLARDRGTEAFF
>TRBV11-2|TRBJ1-3
CASRTRSAGNTIYF
>TRBV2|TRBJ1-6
CASSGGRAGGDGSPLHF
>TRBV7-2|TRBJ2-2
CASSLSRAGTGELFF
>TRBV29-1|TRBJ2-7
CSVETTWYEQYF
>TRBV5-1|TRBJ1-6
CASSLVASSYNSPLHF
>TRBV2|TRBJ2-1
CASNGGGPIQFF
>TRBV2|TRBJ1-2
CASSDPAFGQGGTF
>TRBV7-2|TRBJ2-2
CASSPQDRVLVTGELFF
>TRBV4-1|TRBJ1-6
CASSQEAVRGNSPLHF
>TRBV5-1|TRBJ2-1
CASSLAPNGEQFF
>TRBV9|TRBJ2-7
CASSVGGGGTGVAYEQYF
>TRBV9|TRBJ2-7
CASSAGDEQYF
>TRBV6-1|TRBJ2-1
CASGGRGVYNEQFF
>TRBV27|TRBJ2-1
CASSYPGNEQFF
>TRBV6-1|TRBJ1-4
CASSERTNEKLFF
>TRBV7-8|TRBJ2-2
CASSPRDRVTGELFF
>TRBV7-8|TRBJ2-5
CASSLVFGRSQETQYF